Sequencing of this TCR beta chain was carried out in a study of molecular identifiers for immune sequencing clone quantification. Trimming removed 0 bases at V and 6 bases at J, with 16 bases between. This CDR3 comprises 16 residues. CDR1 is MNHEY, CDR2 SVGAGI, per germline. The study, taken as a whole, reports: Spiked Jurkat TCR RNA from one cell was reportedly detectable among one million naive cells. More than 98% of effector molecules, versus under 1% of naive-cell molecules, belonged to clones above 20 RNA copies. Clone sizes could be underestimated for highly expanded clones when identical TCR molecules share a barcode.

TCRdb fed the PCR reads into MiXCR, producing one record per CDR3 protein. The sample consists of about 320,000 distinct CDR3 sequences, roughly 23% of them appearing once. In the sort, naive CD8 T cells were defined as CD8+CD4-CCR7+CD45RA+. This clonotype has just a few counts. What it binds is unknown. J is TRBJ2-3 and V is TRBV6-5; D tentatively reads TRBD1 or TRBD2 (7 bases each). The TCR comes from a human donor in good health. Some libraries in this study had Jurkat cell RNA spiked in. Sequencing input: naive CD8+ T cells from blood, with Jurkat cell RNA spiked in. Documented subset: FACS-sorted CD8+CD4-CCR7+CD45RA+ naive T cells. The CDR3 DNA reads as TGTGCCAGCAGTTACTCGAGCCAGGGGGGAGGGGATACGCAGTATTTT. This sequence encodes CASSYSSQGGGDTQYF.